This TCR beta chain was captured by sequencing in a study of T cell responses to AZD1222 COVID-19 vaccine. Regarding the study as a whole: Variant regions that are unmutated are reportedly the target of nearly half of spike-specific TCRs. The study found Spike-specific TCR breadth and depth rose after two AZD1222 doses. At baseline, seropositivity was found in only six or seven AZD1222 recipients.

Clones were sequenced by immunoSEQ multiplex PCR, and TCRdb holds only the in-frame ones, with some missing. The sample includes about 88,000 clones, about 90% of them seen just once. Comments on this clone: Its antigen is undetermined.

This CDR3 is 16 amino acids long. Trimming cost V 3 bases and J 5 bases; bases outside gene matches: 11. The V gene's germline CDR1 is MGHRA and CDR2 YSYEKL. The chain joins TRBV4-1 to TRBJ2-5; 8 nucleotides match TRBD2. The material was peripheral blood, obtained on day 0 of MenACWY control vaccination. The TCR was taken from an adult in good health. The CDR3 DNA is TGCGCCAGCAGCCAGGACGGGACTAGGGCTTGGGAGACCCAGTACTTC. Translating it yields CASSQDGTRAWETQYF.